This T cell receptor beta chain was recovered during a study of OX40 agonist ivuxolimab in advanced cancers. Study-wide background: Eligibility admitted prior anti-PD-1, anti-PD-L1 or anti-CTLA-4 therapy; around 38% had some.

Assay: immunoSEQ multiplex PCR; the TCRdb copy retains only in-frame clones and omits some. This sample has just over 20,000 clones, with roughly 77% found just once. V trimming: 2 bases; J trimming: 4 bases; junction bases outside the gene matches: 14. The CDR3 covers 18 residues. Germline lookup yields CDR1 SEHNR and CDR2 FQNEAQ (reference sequence). Notes on the study in general: Specificity for antigen went undetermined in the expanded peripheral T cells.

At baseline, cycle 4 day 1, and cycle 7 day 1, blood was sampled. Remarks on this clone: What it binds is not known.

The J gene is TRBJ2-1, the V gene TRBV7-9; 7 bases line up with TRBD2. The sample consisted of CD4+ or CD8+ T cells sorted from blood, taken in a trial of the OX40 agonist ivuxolimab. This clonotype was obtained from an adult with an advanced solid tumor such as melanoma, head and neck, liver or kidney cancer. This CDR3 reads CASSLPPLGQREYNEQFF. CDR3 bases: TGTGCCAGCAGCTTACCGCCCCTTGGGCAGCGGGAATACAATGAGCAGTTCTTC. Together with reference TRBV7-9 and TRBJ2-1, the CDR3 gives the full variable domain: DTGVSQNPRHKITKRGQNVTFRCDPISEHNRLYWYRQTLGQGPEFLTYFQNEAQLEKSRLLSDRFSAERPKGSFSTLEIQRTEQGDSAMYLCASSLPPLGQREYNEQFFGPGTRLTVL.